The next 25 T cell receptor beta chains were all read from a single sample in a study of OX40 agonist ivuxolimab in advanced cancers. TCRdb's table, derived via immunoSEQ multiplex PCR, lists solely in-frame clones and lacks some. The sample consists of 85,000 to 130,000 clones, 90% of them appearing once. Sequences were derived from CD4+ or CD8+ T cells sorted from blood, sampled in a trial of the OX40 agonist ivuxolimab. The source is an adult with an advanced solid tumor such as melanoma, head and neck, liver or kidney cancer.

The CDR3 sequence is CASSTGLARSEQYF. CDR3 bases: TGTGCCAGCAGCACAGGACTAGCGAGGTCCGAGCAGTACTTC. The chain has TRBV5-4 and TRBJ2-7; 9 bases fit TRBD2. With V trimmed by 4 bases and J by 6 bases, 8 bases remained unmatched. The CDR3 is 14 residues long. Looked up from germline, CDR1 is SGHNT and CDR2 is YYREEE (reference sequence).

V is TRBV11-2 and J is TRBJ2-5; 7 bases are shared with TRBD2. This CDR3 is 16 amino acids long. CDR1 is SGHAT and CDR2 is FQNNGV in the germline V gene. J was trimmed by 1 base and V by 4 bases; bases with no gene match: 9. The CDR3 nucleotides are TGTGCCAGCAGCTCCCGAGTAGGACTAGGCCAAGAGACCCAGTACTTC. Translating it yields CASSSRVGLGQETQYF.

The genes are TRBV30 and TRBJ1-5; D ambiguous. The CDR3 loop spans 14 amino acids. The germline gives CDR1 GTSNPN, CDR2 SVGIG (reference sequence). V was pared by 0 bases and J by 8 bases, with 14 bases between. The CDR3 loop is CAWSVQNNLKPQHF. The CDR3 region has the DNA TGTGCCTGGAGTGTACAGAACAACCTAAAGCCCCAGCATTTT.

For this clone: At one end the junction does not follow the germline gene, possibly because of a read error. Other DNA sequences in the same sample also yield this CDR3. This chain links TRBV18 with TRBJ2-5; TRBD1 might be the D (6 bases). Germline V CDR1 and CDR2: KGHSH, LQKENI. This CDR3 comprises 13 residues. CDR3 protein: CASSPRGQETQYF. The CDR3, as DNA: TGTGCCAGCTCACCACGGGGGCAAGAGACTCAGTACTTC.

This clone was seen more than once but under ten times. The CDR3 spells CASRRGNWNEQFF. For the CDR3, the DNA is TGTGCCAGCAGGCGGGGGAATTGGAATGAGCAGTTCTTC. This sequence joins TRBV11-2 and TRBJ2-1; 7 bases fit TRBD2. V shed 6 bases and J 7 bases; nucleotides not matched to a gene: 6. The CDR3 length is 13 residues. Germline CDR1 is SGHAT and CDR2 is FQNNGV.

The rearrangement joins TRBV27 to TRBJ2-7; D might be TRBD2 (7 bases). V dropped 7 bases and J dropped 6 bases, with 16 bases sitting between them. This CDR3 comprises 13 residues. From germline, CDR1 is MNHEY and CDR2 SMNVEV (reference sequence). The CDR3 DNA reads as TGTGCCAGCAAGGGGGGGCAGTATAGCGAGCAGTACTTC. Amino acids: CASKGGQYSEQYF.

The chain recombines TRBV7-8 with TRBJ1-1; TRBD1 is a possible D gene (5 bases). Germline V gives CDR1 SGHVS, CDR2 FQNEAQ. The CDR3 consists of 13 residues. V was shortened by 4 bases and J by 5 bases, with 11 bases between the two germline ends. CDR3 bases: TGTGCCAGCAGCTCCGCGGGGGAGACTGAAGCTTTCTTT. This encodes CASSSAGETEAFF.

The chain combines TRBV15 with TRBJ1-6; maybe TRBD1 (5 bases). CDR3 length equals 14 residues. CDR1 LNHNV and CDR2 YYDKDF come from the germline V gene (reference sequence). The germline V and J ends were trimmed by 1 base and 8 bases, with 9 bases remaining between them. This CDR3 reads CATSRAAGYSPLHF. DNA for the CDR3: TGTGCCACCAGCAGAGCTGCAGGGTATTCACCCCTCCACTTT.

The rearrangement uses TRBV27 and TRBJ1-4, with unresolved D. The germline V gene has CDR1 MNHEY and CDR2 SMNVEV (reference sequence). V was clipped by 2 bases and J by 8 bases, with 12 bases between them. The CDR3 spans 14 residues. Written as DNA, the CDR3 is TGTGCCAGCAGTTTACTAGGGAGTAGGGAAAAACTGTTTTTT. This sequence encodes CASSLLGSREKLFF.

The chain couples TRBV6-1 to TRBJ1-5, with D perhaps TRBD1 (6 bases). Between the trimmed V and J ends, which lost 6 bases and 4 bases, there was a span of 13 bases. Germline CDR1 and CDR2: MNHNS and SASEGT. The CDR3 runs 14 residues. The CDR3: CASRAGTTNQPQHF. The CDR3 DNA follows: TGTGCCAGCAGAGCCGGGACAACTAATCAGCCCCAGCATTTT.

The chain uses TRBV6-1 and TRBJ1-6; D perhaps matches TRBD1 (5 bases). Germline V gives CDR1 MNHNS, CDR2 SASEGT. The CDR3 contains 15 residues. Trimming removed 5 bases at V and 6 bases at J, with 14 bases between. This CDR3 is CASSPSQGRNSPLHF. DNA for the CDR3: TGTGCCAGCAGTCCCTCCCAGGGACGTAATTCACCCCTCCACTTT.

The chain has TRBV19 and TRBJ1-5; 8 positions match TRBD1. This CDR3 has 15 amino acids. J gave up 4 bases and V 6 bases, and 8 bases lay outside the gene matches. In germline, CDR1 is LNHDA, CDR2 SQIVND (reference sequence). The CDR3 is CASSLTGDRNQPQHF. CDR3 DNA: TGTGCCAGTAGCCTGACAGGGGATAGAAATCAGCCCCAGCATTTT.

The chain carries TRBV6-5 and TRBJ1-3, with 9 bases aligning to TRBD1. CDR3 length: 15 amino acids. J was trimmed by 0 bases and V by 5 bases; bases with no gene match: 2. From germline, CDR1 is MNHEY and CDR2 SVGAGI. CDR3 in amino acids: CASSRQGVSGNTIYF. As DNA, the CDR3 is TGTGCCAGCAGTCGACAGGGGGTCTCTGGAAACACCATATATTTT.

The chain couples TRBV30 to TRBJ2-2; TRBD1 matches at 7 bases. In germline, CDR1 is GTSNPN, CDR2 SVGIG (reference sequence). This CDR3 spans 16 amino acids. The ends lost 1 base at V and 4 bases at J; junction bases unmatched: 9. The CDR3 loop is CAWSEDRLSVTGELFF. The CDR3 DNA follows: TGTGCCTGGAGTGAGGACAGGCTATCTGTCACCGGGGAGCTGTTTTTT.

The chain combines TRBV28 with TRBJ1-3; D unresolved. The CDR3 runs 14 residues. Per the germline V gene, CDR1 is MDHEN and CDR2 is SYDVKM. Trimming left V 6 bases short and J 0 bases short, with 9 bases between. CDR3 residues: CASRGDSSGNTIYF. The CDR3 DNA reads TGTGCCAGCAGGGGTGATTCCTCTGGAAACACCATATATTTT. Full variable domain (missing parts from reference TRBV28 and TRBJ1-3): DVKVTQSSRYLVKRTGEKVFLECVQDMDHENMFWYRQDPGLGLRLIYFSYDVKMKEKGDIPEGYSVSREKKERFSLILESASTNQTSMYLCASRGDSSGNTIYFGEGSWLTVV.

This clone was picked up one time. The rearrangement uses TRBV7-9 and TRBJ1-5; D is perhaps TRBD1 (5 bases). The CDR3 is 14 amino acids. V lost 1 base and J 7 bases, leaving 11 bases between the germline ends. From germline, CDR1 is SEHNR and CDR2 FQNEAQ (reference sequence). CDR3 in amino acids: CASSLEVGGQPQHF. Here the CDR3 DNA reads TGTGCCAGCAGCTTAGAGGTCGGGGGGCAGCCCCAGCATTTT. Full variable domain (missing parts from reference TRBV7-9 and TRBJ1-5): DTGVSQNPRHKITKRGQNVTFRCDPISEHNRLYWYRQTLGQGPEFLTYFQNEAQLEKSRLLSDRFSAERPKGSFSTLEIQRTEQGDSAMYLCASSLEVGGQPQHFGDGTRLSIL.

The chain recombines TRBV29-1 with TRBJ1-2; 7 bases agree with TRBD1. The J segment lost 4 bases and the V segment lost 7 bases, leaving 6 bases of the junction unmatched. There are 12 residues in the CDR3. Germline V gene sequence: CDR1 SQVTM, CDR2 ANQGSEA. CDR3 sequence reads: CSGTDRVYGYTF. The CDR3 DNA reads TGCAGCGGAACTGACAGGGTCTATGGCTACACCTTC.

V gene TRBV6-5 combines with J gene TRBJ2-7, with 12 bases lining up with TRBD1. The CDR3 has 15 amino acids. Per germline, CDR1 MNHEY and CDR2 SVGAGI. The J segment lost 5 bases and the V segment lost 2 bases, leaving 4 bases of the junction unmatched. CDR3 nucleotides: TGTGCCAGCAGTTACATGGGGACAGGGGGCCACGAGCAGTACTTC. This encodes CASSYMGTGGHEQYF.

This clone was seen a few times. The rearrangement uses TRBV19 and TRBJ1-2; 8 bases match TRBD1. The CDR3 consists of 15 residues. Unmatched junction bases numbered 10, after V lost 6 bases and J lost 4 bases. Germline V gene sequence: CDR1 LNHDA, CDR2 SQIVND (reference sequence). The CDR3 DNA is TGTGCCAGTAGCCCCGACAGGGGATGGGGCTATGGCTACACCTTC. Its protein is CASSPDRGWGYGYTF.

In its sample, this clone was seen once. V and J are TRBV28 and TRBJ2-7, with TRBD2 matching over 9 bases. The CDR3 totals 15 residues. Per germline, CDR1 MDHEN and CDR2 SYDVKM. The ends lost 2 bases at V and 4 bases at J; junction bases unmatched: 6. The CDR3 here is CASSLAGGRGYEQYF. CDR3 DNA: TGTGCCAGCAGTTTAGCGGGGGGGCGTGGGTACGAGCAGTACTTC. The whole variable domain, remainder taken from reference TRBV28 and TRBJ2-7, is DVKVTQSSRYLVKRTGEKVFLECVQDMDHENMFWYRQDPGLGLRLIYFSYDVKMKEKGDIPEGYSVSREKKERFSLILESASTNQTSMYLCASSLAGGRGYEQYFGPGTRLTVT.

CDR3 in DNA: TGTGCCTGGAGTGCCCAGGGTAGTGGGGAGCTGTTTTTT. Protein sequence: CAWSAQGSGELFF. This chain connects TRBV30 to TRBJ2-2, with D perhaps matching TRBD1 (5 bases). This CDR3 is built from 13 residues. With 1 base removed from V and 8 bases from J, the gap between germline ends came to 11 bases. Germline lookup yields CDR1 GTSNPN and CDR2 SVGIG (reference sequence).

The chain recombines TRBV11-2 with TRBJ2-2, with 9 bases matching TRBD2. Looked up from germline, CDR1 is SGHAT and CDR2 is FQNNGV. The V and J ends lost 4 bases and 10 bases, in that order; junction bases with no gene match: 10. The CDR3 is 15 residues long. The CDR3 sequence is CASSYPGLAVEELFF. CDR3 nucleotides: TGTGCCAGCAGCTACCCGGGACTAGCAGTCGAGGAGCTGTTTTTT.

The chain joins TRBV5-1 to TRBJ2-5; no reliable D call. The V gene lost 3 bases and the J gene lost 6 bases, with 15 bases spanning the gap. The germline gives CDR1 SGHRS, CDR2 YFSETQ. There are 14 residues in the CDR3. The CDR3 is CASSSASVGKTQYF. As DNA, the CDR3 is TGCGCCAGCAGCTCAGCGAGTGTAGGGAAGACCCAGTACTTC.

The rearrangement uses TRBV10-1 and TRBJ2-1; 8 bases match TRBD2. The germline CDR1 and CDR2 sequences are WNHNN and SYGVQD (reference sequence). Trimming took 4 bases from V and 9 from J; bases not matched to a gene: 11. This CDR3 region has 15 residues. In DNA, the CDR3 is TGCGCCAGCAGTGTCGGAGCGGGGGCCTCAAGTGAGCAGTTCTTC. Its translation: CASSVGAGASSEQFF.

The rearrangement links TRBV5-4 to TRBJ2-3; 9 positions agree with TRBD1. The CDR3 loop spans 18 amino acids. Losses at the gene ends were 0 bases for V and 2 bases for J; bases not matched to a gene: 10. The germline CDR1 and CDR2 sequences are SGHNT and YYREEE (reference sequence). DNA of the CDR3: TGTGCCAGCAGCTTGGCTTCTTCCGGGACAGGGTACACAGATACGCAGTATTTT. Translating gives CASSLASSGTGYTDTQYF.